The rows below give T cell receptor beta chains drawn from one sample of a study of blood T cells in healthy people across ages. One entry per CDR3 protein results from TCRdb running MiXCR on the 5' RACE reads. Of some 860,000 distinct CDR3 sequences in the sample, approximately 60% were seen once. Source material: blood. The receptors were sampled from a man aged 40-49 years in good health. The CDR3 runs from the conserved cysteine through the conserved F or W. D genes are given only for firm matches. Size tells how often a clone was seen (once, few, many) or the class of an expanded clone, and some rows leave it out.

d_gene | len | abundance | j_gene | v_gene | CDR3nt | CDR3aa
. | 15 | . | TRBJ2-3 | TRBV20-1 | TGCAGTGCTAGAGATTTTGACTCGAGTACAGATACGCAGTATTTT | CSARDFDSSTDTQYF
. | 13 | . | TRBJ1-5 | TRBV29-1 | TGCAGCGTTCGGTACTCCGACAATCAGCCCCAGCATTTT | CSVRYSDNQPQHF
. | 14 | . | TRBJ2-7 | TRBV20-1 | TGCAGTGCTAGTCCACGGGAGTTGGAGTACGAGCAGTACTTC | CSASPRELEYEQYF
TRBD2 | 18 | . | TRBJ2-1 | TRBV24-1 | TGTGCCACCAGTGATTCGACTAGCGGGGGACGCTCCTACAATGAGCAGTTCTTC | CATSDSTSGGRSYNEQFF
TRBD2 | 15 | . | TRBJ2-5 | TRBV14 | TGTGCCAGCAGCCAAGGTGGAGCGGGGGAAGAGACCCAGTACTTC | CASSQGGAGEETQYF
. | 13 | . | TRBJ2-5 | TRBV29-1 | TGCAGCGTTGCGGGGAATTTAGGGGAGACCCAGTACTTC | CSVAGNLGETQYF
. | 13 | . | TRBJ1-6 | TRBV20-1 | TGCAGTGCTAGTGGTGCGTCGAATTCACCCCTCCACTTT | CSASGASNSPLHF
TRBD1 | 16 | . | TRBJ2-7 | TRBV7-8 | TGTGCCAGCAGCATAAGGACAGGTAGCGAAACCAATGAGCAGTACTTC | CASSIRTGSETNEQYF
TRBD2 | 15 | . | TRBJ2-3 | TRBV14 | TGTGCCAGCAGCCAAAACCGCGGGACTAGTGAGACGCAGTATTTT | CASSQNRGTSETQYF
TRBD1 | 13 | many | TRBJ2-7 | TRBV29-1 | TGCAGCGTCCGACAGGGGGGAAGCTACGAGCAGTACTTC | CSVRQGGSYEQYF
. | 13 | once | TRBJ2-3 | TRBV15 | TGTGCCACCAGCGGCTCCTATGAAGATACGCAGTATTTT | CATSGSYEDTQYF
TRBD1 | 13 | . | TRBJ1-1 | TRBV6-2/TRBV6-3 | TGTGCCAGCGGGACAGGGGTCTACACTGAAGCTTTCTTT | CASGTGVYTEAFF
. | 13 | . | TRBJ2-7 | TRBV4-1 | TGCGCCAGCAGCCCCCTTGGTGAGCGAACCCAGTACTTC | CASSPLGERTQYF
. | 12 | . | TRBJ2-1 | TRBV7-3 | TGTGCCAGCAGCTTAAAGTTGGGTGAGCAGTTCTTC | CASSLKLGEQFF
. | 17 | . | TRBJ1-1 | TRBV11-2 | TGTGCCAGCAGCTTAGAGGGCGTTATTCGAATGAACACTGAAGCTTTCTTT | CASSLEGVIRMNTEAFF
. | 13 | . | TRBJ2-1 | TRBV29-1 | TGCAGCGTTGGGGGGGGCTACGGAAATGAGCAGTTCTTC | CSVGGGYGNEQFF
. | 16 | . | TRBJ2-7 | TRBV6-5 | TGTGCCAGCAGTTACTCAATAGGGGGGCCTGACAATGAGCAGTACTTC | CASSYSIGGPDNEQYF
TRBD2 | 15 | . | TRBJ2-1 | TRBV27 | TGTGCCAGCAGTTTGAAGAGTAGCGGGGTCAACGAGCAGTTCTTC | CASSLKSSGVNEQFF
TRBD1 | 15 | . | TRBJ2-1 | TRBV6-2/TRBV6-3 | TGTGCCAGCACCGACGGGACAGGGGGCAGGGATGAGCAGTTCTTC | CASTDGTGGRDEQFF
TRBD2 | 15 | . | TRBJ2-5 | TRBV2 | TGTGCCAGCAGTCCCCTCGGGGGGGGTCAAGAGACCCAGTACTTC | CASSPLGGGQETQYF
. | 14 | few | TRBJ2-5 | TRBV20-1 | TGCAGTGCTCAACGGGGGCATTCGGGTGAGACCCAGTACTTC | CSAQRGHSGETQYF
. | 15 | . | TRBJ2-7 | TRBV6-5 | TGTGCCAGCAGTTACTCGTGGGGGCTCTCCTACGAGCAGTACTTC | CASSYSWGLSYEQYF